The 27 T cell receptor beta chains listed next were all sequenced from one sample in a study of blood T cell repertoires in COVID-19. Sequencing used immunoSEQ multiplex PCR; TCRdb keeps in-frame clones, though not all of them. This table has 53,000 or so clones, roughly 90% appearing once. The material sequenced was peripheral blood. Receptors originate from a human donor in a cohort sampled during active COVID-19.

The chain uses TRBV7-9 and TRBJ2-5; D not resolved. This CDR3 contains 18 residues. V was shortened by 0 bases and J by 5 bases, with 22 bases between the two germline ends. In germline, CDR1 is SEHNR, CDR2 FQNEAQ (reference sequence). As DNA, the CDR3 is TGTGCCAGCAGCTTAGCGCAAATATTGTCCATACCCCGGGAGACCCAGTACTTC. This codes for CASSLAQILSIPRETQYF.

The J gene is TRBJ1-4, the V gene TRBV4-3; possible D gene TRBD1, 5 bases. The CDR3 consists of 15 residues. Trimming left V 7 bases short and J 3 bases short, with 15 bases between. Germline V gene lookup returns CDR1 LGHNA and CDR2 YSLEER. The CDR3 sequence: CASTVTAGPNEKLFF. The CDR3 nucleotides read TGCGCCAGCACTGTTACCGCGGGGCCTAATGAAAAACTGTTTTTT.

The rearrangement links TRBV4-1 to TRBJ2-7; 15 bases match TRBD2. The V and J ends lost 1 base and 3 bases, in that order; junction bases with no gene match: 7. The CDR3 consists of 18 residues. Germline V gene data show CDR1 as MGHRA and CDR2 as YSYEKL. CDR3 region: CASSQAPGLAGGNYEQYF. The CDR3 bases are TGCGCCAGCAGCCAAGCCCCGGGACTAGCGGGAGGAAACTACGAGCAGTACTTC.

V usage is TRBV27 and J usage is TRBJ1-5, with 8 bases aligning to TRBD1. Germline trimming cut 10 bases from V and 3 bases from J; bases unmatched to any gene: 17. The CDR3 length is 17 residues. Germline V lookup: CDR1 MNHEY, CDR2 SMNVEV (reference sequence). CDR3 protein: CATAALPGQGHNQPQHF. CDR3 nucleotides: TGTGCCACCGCAGCCCTCCCCGGACAGGGCCACAATCAGCCCCAGCATTTT.

This sequence joins TRBV20-1 and TRBJ2-7, with D possibly matching TRBD1 (5 bases). From germline, CDR1 is DFQATT and CDR2 SNEGSKA (reference sequence). This CDR3 spans 12 amino acids. The V gene lost 3 bases and the J gene lost 4 bases, with 10 bases spanning the gap. The CDR3 sequence: CSASWAGYEQYF. The CDR3 nucleotides are TGCAGTGCTAGTTGGGCAGGGTACGAGCAGTACTTC.

V gene TRBV6-2 or TRBV6-3 combines with J gene TRBJ2-4, with D perhaps TRBD2 (5 bases). From germline, CDR1 is MNHEY and CDR2 SVGEGT. The CDR3 contains 13 residues. V lost 6 bases and J lost 8, with 14 bases in between. DNA for the CDR3: TGTGCCAGCAGCCCCATGGGCGGGTACATTCAGTACTTC. Its protein is CASSPMGGYIQYF.

This chain joins TRBV6-1 and TRBJ2-1; the match to TRBD2 covers 12 bases. The germline V gene encodes CDR1 MNHNS and CDR2 SASEGT. The V segment lost 1 base and the J segment 8 bases; nucleotides outside the gene matches: 3. This CDR3 spans 15 amino acids. The CDR3 coding sequence is TGTGCCAGCAGTGAAGGACTAGCGGGAGTGCATGAGCAGTTCTTC. Translated: CASSEGLAGVHEQFF.

This clone appeared once. The chain is built from TRBV30 and TRBJ1-1; 8 bases are a match to TRBD1. Germline lookup yields CDR1 GTSNPN and CDR2 SVGIG (reference sequence). The CDR3 is 13 amino acids. Trimming took 5 bases from V and 0 from J; bases not matched to a gene: 2. Here the CDR3 reads CAWSTGVNTEAFF. The CDR3 coding sequence is TGTGCCTGGTCGACAGGGGTGAACACTGAAGCTTTCTTT.

The chain recombines TRBV6-5 with TRBJ2-4, with D tentatively TRBD2 (6 bases). CDR1 is MNHEY, CDR2 SVGAGI, per germline. The V end lost 6 bases, the J end lost 3 bases, and 15 bases lay between the germline ends. The CDR3 is 15 amino acids. CDR3 sequence (DNA): TGTGCCAGCAGCCTACGACGCGGGGTCAAAAACATTCAGTACTTC. Residues: CASSLRRGVKNIQYF.

The rearrangement joins TRBV7-9 to TRBJ2-2, with 13 bases lining up with TRBD2. Germline V gene data show CDR1 as SEHNR and CDR2 as FQNEAQ (reference sequence). The V segment lost 7 bases and the J segment 9 bases; nucleotides outside the gene matches: 11. The CDR3 runs 16 residues. The CDR3 coding sequence is TGTGCCAGCACGGTAGGACTAGCGGGAGCCGACAGGGAGCTGTTTTTT. Amino acid sequence: CASTVGLAGADRELFF. The full variable domain, completed using reference TRBV7-9 and TRBJ2-2, is DTGVSQNPRHKITKRGQNVTFRCDPISEHNRLYWYRQTLGQGPEFLTYFQNEAQLEKSRLLSDRFSAERPKGSFSTLEIQRTEQGDSAMYLCASTVGLAGADRELFFGEGSRLTVL.

The chain uses TRBV9 and TRBJ2-7; D gene unclear. The CDR3 loop spans 15 amino acids. Between the trimmed V and J ends, which lost 2 bases and 2 bases, there was a span of 14 bases. CDR1 SGDLS and CDR2 YYNGEE come from the germline V gene. CDR3 amino acids: CASSVSWANTYEQYF. The CDR3 nucleotides read TGTGCCAGCAGCGTTAGTTGGGCTAACACCTACGAGCAGTACTTC.

J is TRBJ2-1 and V is TRBV2; 15 nucleotides agree with TRBD2. There are 17 residues in the CDR3. Germline CDR1 and CDR2: SNHLY and FYNNEI. The V and J ends lost 2 bases and 7 bases, in that order; junction bases with no gene match: 6. The CDR3 nucleotides are TGTGCCAGCAGTGAAATAGGACTAGCGGGAGGGCCGAATGAGCAGTTCTTC. As protein: CASSEIGLAGGPNEQFF.

V usage is TRBV3-1 (or the pseudogene TRBV3-2) and J usage is TRBJ2-2, with TRBD1 as a possible D gene (6 bases). The CDR3 has 15 residues. In germline, CDR1 is LGHDT, CDR2 YNNKEL (reference sequence). V was shortened by 4 bases and J by 4 bases, with 13 bases between the two germline ends. The CDR3 loop reads CASSPRTAITGELFF. Written as DNA, the CDR3 is TGTGCCAGCAGCCCCCGGACAGCTATCACCGGGGAGCTGTTTTTT.

The chain recombines TRBV30 with TRBJ1-3; no firm D call. Deletions cut 2 bases from V and 4 bases from J, with 12 bases between. The CDR3 spans 14 residues. Germline V gene data show CDR1 as GTSNPN and CDR2 as SVGIG (reference sequence). The CDR3 here is CAWSNGEGGNTIYF. The CDR3 nucleotides are TGTGCCTGGAGTAACGGGGAAGGGGGAAACACCATATATTTT.

The genes are TRBV18 and TRBJ2-1, with 8 bases that match TRBD2. The trim removed 6 bases at V and 4 bases at J, leaving 8 bases unmatched. CDR1 is KGHSH and CDR2 is LQKENI in the germline V gene. This CDR3 comprises 15 residues. CDR3 protein: CASSPTSGEYNEQFF. Written as DNA, the CDR3 is TGTGCCAGCTCTCCTACTAGCGGAGAATACAATGAGCAGTTCTTC.

This clone was observed a single time. V gene TRBV29-1 combines with J gene TRBJ2-5; 8 bases fit TRBD1. Germline V lookup: CDR1 SQVTM, CDR2 ANQGSEA. The CDR3 length is 12 residues. After removal of 7 bases from V and 7 bases from J, the junction contained 8 bases not matched to a gene. CDR3 sequence: CSAGQGKGTQYF. DNA for the CDR3: TGCAGCGCCGGACAGGGTAAAGGGACCCAGTACTTC.

The rearrangement joins TRBV5-6 to TRBJ2-1, with 9 bases aligning to TRBD1. With 4 bases clipped from V and 1 base from J, the junction kept 6 bases outside the gene matches. The CDR3 runs 16 residues. Per germline, CDR1 SGHDT and CDR2 YYEEEE. This chain's CDR3 is CASSLDRGVSYNEQFF. In DNA form, the CDR3 reads TGTGCCAGCAGCCTCGACAGGGGGGTATCCTACAATGAGCAGTTCTTC.

J is TRBJ1-1 and V is TRBV6-5; tentative D call: TRBD1 (5 bases). The germline V gene has CDR1 MNHEY and CDR2 SVGAGI. This CDR3 contains 12 residues. Trimming removed 0 bases from V and 11 bases from J, with 10 bases in between. For the CDR3, the DNA is TGTGCCAGCAGTTACTCGGGGCAGAGGGCTTTCTTT. It translates to CASSYSGQRAFF.

This rearrangement joins TRBV27 to TRBJ1-1; TRBD1 matches at 8 bases. The CDR3 totals 15 residues. The germline V gene has CDR1 MNHEY and CDR2 SMNVEV (reference sequence). Trimming cost V 0 bases and J 6 bases; bases outside gene matches: 6. As DNA, the CDR3 is TGTGCCAGCAGTTTATCGCCCCAGGGGGCGGCTGAAGCTTTCTTT. As protein: CASSLSPQGAAEAFF.

The chain has TRBV12-5 and TRBJ2-2; maybe TRBD1 (6 bases). This CDR3 comprises 15 residues. Trimming stripped 7 bases from V and 6 bases from J, with 18 bases between. Germline CDR1 LGHNT, CDR2 FRNRAP. The CDR3 is CASVPDSLEPGELFF. CDR3 DNA sequence: TGTGCTAGTGTTCCGGACAGCCTGGAGCCCGGGGAGCTGTTTTTT.

The chain uses TRBV28 and TRBJ2-7; 9 positions match TRBD1. Unmatched junction bases numbered 10, after V lost 7 bases and J lost 6 bases. This CDR3 is built from 14 residues. Germline V gene data show CDR1 as MDHEN and CDR2 as SYDVKM. The CDR3 reads CASITSGTGSEQYF. CDR3 DNA sequence: TGTGCCAGCATCACCTCCGGGACAGGGAGCGAGCAGTACTTC.

This chain joins TRBV9 and TRBJ1-2, with D perhaps matching TRBD1 (5 bases). The CDR3 extends over 13 amino acids. Germline V gene lookup returns CDR1 SGDLS and CDR2 YYNGEE. V lost 3 bases and J lost 3, with 9 bases in between. The CDR3 DNA is TGTGCCAGCAGCGGGGGACTTTACTATGGCTACACCTTC. Its translation is CASSGGLYYGYTF.

The chain carries TRBV2 and TRBJ2-7; 10 bases map to TRBD2. Germline values: CDR1 SNHLY, CDR2 FYNNEI. The CDR3 contains 14 residues. The junction had 6 bases not matched to a gene; V was cut back by 5 bases and J by 5 bases. The CDR3 nucleotides read TGTGCCAGCAGTCCCAGGACTAGCGGTGACGAGCAGTACTTC. This codes for CASSPRTSGDEQYF.

The chain links TRBV9 to TRBJ2-5; D is possibly TRBD2 (5 bases). Trimming pared 2 bases from V and 4 bases from J, leaving 15 bases between. In germline, CDR1 is SGDLS, CDR2 YYNGEE. The length of the CDR3 is 15 residues. In DNA form, the CDR3 reads TGTGCCAGCAGCGTCGGCCTAGCAGTCTTAGAGACCCAGTACTTC. This translates into CASSVGLAVLETQYF. The whole variable domain, filled in from reference TRBV9 and TRBJ2-5, reads DSGVTQTPKHLITATGQRVTLRCSPRSGDLSVYWYQQSLDQGLQFLIQYYNGEERAKGNILERFSAQQFPDLHSELNLSSLELGDSALYFCASSVGLAVLETQYFGPGTRLLVL.

This rearrangement joins TRBV11-3 to TRBJ2-2; a possible D gene is TRBD2 (5 bases). Germline V gene sequence: CDR1 SGHNT, CDR2 YENEEA. Deletions cut 2 bases from V and 1 base from J, with 5 bases between. The CDR3 has 14 amino acids. The CDR3 loop reads CASSLRENTGELFF. The CDR3 coding sequence is TGTGCCAGCAGCTTACGGGAGAACACCGGGGAGCTGTTTTTT.

J is TRBJ2-1 and V is TRBV6-6, with 8 bases fitting TRBD2. CDR1 is MNHNY and CDR2 is SVGAGI in the germline V gene (reference sequence). The J segment lost 15 bases and the V segment lost 4 bases, leaving 11 bases of the junction unmatched. CDR3 length: 13 residues. The CDR3 bases are TGTGCCAGCAGTTTAGGCGGGAGGCCGCCGCCGTTCTTC. It translates to CASSLGGRPPPFF.

The chain is built from TRBV19 and TRBJ1-5; D unresolved. Looked up from germline, CDR1 is LNHDA and CDR2 is SQIVND (reference sequence). This CDR3 has 14 residues. V was pared by 5 bases and J by 0 bases, with 8 bases between. The CDR3 bases are TGTGCCAGTAGTCGGGCGGGTAGCAATCAGCCCCAGCATTTT. The encoded protein is CASSRAGSNQPQHF.